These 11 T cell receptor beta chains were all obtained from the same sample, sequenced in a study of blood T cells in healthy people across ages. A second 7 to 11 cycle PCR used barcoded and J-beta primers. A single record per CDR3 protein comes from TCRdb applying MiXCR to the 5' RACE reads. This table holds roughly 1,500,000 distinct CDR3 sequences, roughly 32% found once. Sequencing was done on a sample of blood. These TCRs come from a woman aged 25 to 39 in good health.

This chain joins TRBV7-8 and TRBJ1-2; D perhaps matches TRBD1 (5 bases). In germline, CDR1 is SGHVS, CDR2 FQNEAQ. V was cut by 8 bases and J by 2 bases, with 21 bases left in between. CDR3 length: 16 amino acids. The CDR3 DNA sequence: TGTGCCAGCGGCCAAGCTCGGGGCAGACCAAACTATGGCTACACCTTC. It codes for CASGQARGRPNYGYTF.

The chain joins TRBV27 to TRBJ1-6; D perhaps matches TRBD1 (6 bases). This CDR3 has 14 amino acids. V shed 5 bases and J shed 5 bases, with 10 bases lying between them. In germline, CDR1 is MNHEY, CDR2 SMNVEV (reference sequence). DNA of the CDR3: TGTGCCAGCAGTATACAGGGAAATAATTCACCCCTCCACTTT. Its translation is CASSIQGNNSPLHF.

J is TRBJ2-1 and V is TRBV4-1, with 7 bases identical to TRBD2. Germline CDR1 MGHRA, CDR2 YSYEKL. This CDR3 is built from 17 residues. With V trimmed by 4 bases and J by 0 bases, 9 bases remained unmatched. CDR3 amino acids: CASSPYSGLGSYNEQFF. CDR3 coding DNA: TGCGCCAGCAGCCCATATAGCGGGCTTGGCTCCTACAATGAGCAGTTCTTC.

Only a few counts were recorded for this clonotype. The CDR3, as DNA: TGTGCCAGCAGTCCGCTCTTGGGGCAGTACCAAGAGACCCAGTACTTC. Translated: CASSPLLGQYQETQYF. The chain combines TRBV6-5 with TRBJ2-5; D is perhaps TRBD1 (5 bases). The germline V gene has CDR1 MNHEY and CDR2 SVGAGI. The length of the CDR3 is 16 residues. The V and J ends lost 5 bases and 0 bases respectively, with 16 bases between them.

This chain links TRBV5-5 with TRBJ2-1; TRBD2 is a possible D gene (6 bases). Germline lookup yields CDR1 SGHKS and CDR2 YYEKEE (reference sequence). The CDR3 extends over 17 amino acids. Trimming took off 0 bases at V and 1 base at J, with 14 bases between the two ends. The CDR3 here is CASSLGLGGISYNEQFF. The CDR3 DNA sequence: TGTGCCAGCAGCTTGGGTCTTGGGGGGATTTCCTACAATGAGCAGTTCTTC. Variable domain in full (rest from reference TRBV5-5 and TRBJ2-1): DAGVTQSPTHLIKTRGQQVTLRCSPISGHKSVSWYQQVLGQGPQFIFQYYEKEERGRGNFPDRFSARQFPNYSSELNVNALLLGDSALYLCASSLGLGGISYNEQFFGPGTRLTVL.

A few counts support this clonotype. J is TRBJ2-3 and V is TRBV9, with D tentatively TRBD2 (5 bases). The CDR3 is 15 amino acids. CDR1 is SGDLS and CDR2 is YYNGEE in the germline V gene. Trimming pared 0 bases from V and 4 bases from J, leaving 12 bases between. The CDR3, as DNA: TGTGCCAGCAGCGTAGAGGCTGGGAGATCAGATACGCAGTATTTT. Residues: CASSVEAGRSDTQYF.

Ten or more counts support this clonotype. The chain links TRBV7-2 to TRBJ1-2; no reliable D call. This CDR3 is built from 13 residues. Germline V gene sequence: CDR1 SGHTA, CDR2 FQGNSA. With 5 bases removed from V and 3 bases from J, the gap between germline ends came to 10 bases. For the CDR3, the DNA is TGTGCCAGCAGCCCCAGGCAAGACTATGGCTACACCTTC. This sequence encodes CASSPRQDYGYTF.

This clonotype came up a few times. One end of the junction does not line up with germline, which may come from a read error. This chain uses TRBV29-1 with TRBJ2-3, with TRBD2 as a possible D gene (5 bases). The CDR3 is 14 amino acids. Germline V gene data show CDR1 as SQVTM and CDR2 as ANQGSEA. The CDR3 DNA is TGCAGCTCGTTTGGTACGGCTAGCACAGATACGCTGTATTTT. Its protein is CSSFGTASTDTLYF.

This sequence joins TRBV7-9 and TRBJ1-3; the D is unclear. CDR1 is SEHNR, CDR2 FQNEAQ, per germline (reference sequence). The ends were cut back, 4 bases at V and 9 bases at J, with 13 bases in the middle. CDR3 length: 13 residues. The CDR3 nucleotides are TGTGCCAGCAGCTCCAGGACCGTCGCCACCATATATTTT. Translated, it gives CASSSRTVATIYF.

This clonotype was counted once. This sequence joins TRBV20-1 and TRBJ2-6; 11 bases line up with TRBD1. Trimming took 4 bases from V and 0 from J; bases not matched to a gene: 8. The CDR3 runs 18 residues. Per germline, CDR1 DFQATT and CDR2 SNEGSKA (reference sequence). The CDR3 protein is CSAIRTGGWFSGANVLTF. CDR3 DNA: TGCAGTGCTATACGGACAGGGGGCTGGTTCTCTGGGGCCAACGTCCTGACTTTC.

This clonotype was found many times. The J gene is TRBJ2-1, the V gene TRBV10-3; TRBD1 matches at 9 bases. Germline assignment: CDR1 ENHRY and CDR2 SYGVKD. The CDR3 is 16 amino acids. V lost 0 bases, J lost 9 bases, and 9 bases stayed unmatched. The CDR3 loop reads CAISESQGASVPEQFF. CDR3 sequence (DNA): TGTGCCATCAGTGAGTCACAGGGGGCGAGCGTTCCTGAGCAGTTCTTC.